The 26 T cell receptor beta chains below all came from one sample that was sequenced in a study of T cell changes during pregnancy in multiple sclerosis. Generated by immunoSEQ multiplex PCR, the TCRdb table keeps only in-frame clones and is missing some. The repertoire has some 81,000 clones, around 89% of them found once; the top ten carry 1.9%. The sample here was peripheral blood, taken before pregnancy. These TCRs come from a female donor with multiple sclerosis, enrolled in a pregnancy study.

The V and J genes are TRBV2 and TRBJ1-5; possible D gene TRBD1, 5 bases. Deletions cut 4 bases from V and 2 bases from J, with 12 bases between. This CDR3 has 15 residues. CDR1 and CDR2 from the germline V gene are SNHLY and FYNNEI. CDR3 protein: CASSVIQVGNQPQHF. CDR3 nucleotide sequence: TGTGCCAGCAGTGTAATACAGGTTGGCAATCAGCCCCAGCATTTT. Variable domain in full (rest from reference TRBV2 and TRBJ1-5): EPEVTQTPSHQVTQMGQEVILRCVPISNHLYFYWYRQILGQKVEFLVSFYNNEISEKSEIFDDQFSVERPDGSNFTLKIRSTKLEDSAMYFCASSVIQVGNQPQHFGDGTRLSIL.

This CDR3 is CASSRKGDSYEQYF. The CDR3 DNA reads TGTGCCAGCAGTCGGAAGGGGGACTCCTACGAGCAGTACTTC. V and J are TRBV27 and TRBJ2-7; perhaps TRBD1 as D (6 bases). V was pared by 5 bases and J by 0 bases, with 11 bases between. Germline CDR1 reads MNHEY; CDR2 reads SMNVEV (reference sequence). This CDR3 comprises 14 residues.

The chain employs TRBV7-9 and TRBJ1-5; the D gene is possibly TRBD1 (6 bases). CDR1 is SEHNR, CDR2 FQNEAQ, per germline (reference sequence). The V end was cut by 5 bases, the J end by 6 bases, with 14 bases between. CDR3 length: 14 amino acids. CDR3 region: CASSTGQGPQPQHF. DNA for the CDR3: TGTGCCAGCAGCACGGGCCAGGGGCCTCAGCCCCAGCATTTT.

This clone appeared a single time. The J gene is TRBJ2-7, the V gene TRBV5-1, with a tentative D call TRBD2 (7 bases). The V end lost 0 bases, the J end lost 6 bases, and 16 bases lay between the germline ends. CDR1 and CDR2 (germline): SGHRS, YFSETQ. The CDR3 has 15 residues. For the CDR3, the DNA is TGCGCCAGCAGCTTGGAAGGGGGAGGGTGGGGCGAGCAGTACTTC. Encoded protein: CASSLEGGGWGEQYF.

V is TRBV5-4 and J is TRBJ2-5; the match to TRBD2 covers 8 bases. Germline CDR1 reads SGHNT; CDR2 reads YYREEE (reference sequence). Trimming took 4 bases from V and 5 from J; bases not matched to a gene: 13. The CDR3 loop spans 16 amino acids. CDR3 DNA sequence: TGTGCCAGCAGCGGGGAGGGTAGCGGGGAAGTCGAGACCCAGTACTTC. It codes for CASSGEGSGEVETQYF.

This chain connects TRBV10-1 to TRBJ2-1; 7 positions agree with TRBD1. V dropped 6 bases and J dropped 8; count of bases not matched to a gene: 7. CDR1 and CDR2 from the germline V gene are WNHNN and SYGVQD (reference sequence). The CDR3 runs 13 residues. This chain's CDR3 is CASSRDSIDEQFF. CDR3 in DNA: TGCGCCAGCAGCCGGGACAGTATTGATGAGCAGTTCTTC.

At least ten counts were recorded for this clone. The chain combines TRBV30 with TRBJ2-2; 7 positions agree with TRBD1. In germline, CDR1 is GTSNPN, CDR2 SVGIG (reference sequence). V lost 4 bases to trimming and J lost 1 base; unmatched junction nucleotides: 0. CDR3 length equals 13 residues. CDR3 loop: CAWNRGNTGELFF. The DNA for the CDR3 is TGTGCCTGGAACAGGGGGAACACCGGGGAGCTGTTTTTT. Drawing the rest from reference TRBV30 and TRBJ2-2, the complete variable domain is SQTIHQWPATLVQPVGSPLSLECTVEGTSNPNLYWYRQAAGRGLQLLFYSVGIGQISSEVPQNLSASRPQDRQFILSSKKLLLSDSGFYLCAWNRGNTGELFFGEGSRLTVL.

The DNA of the CDR3 is TGCAGCGTATCGTGGGGCGTTGGCTACACCTTC. It yields the protein CSVSWGVGYTF. The chain carries TRBV29-1 and TRBJ1-2, with TRBD1 as a possible D gene (5 bases). CDR1 is SQVTM and CDR2 is ANQGSEA in the germline V gene. The CDR3 runs to 11 residues. V was clipped by 6 bases and J by 7 bases, with 12 bases between them.

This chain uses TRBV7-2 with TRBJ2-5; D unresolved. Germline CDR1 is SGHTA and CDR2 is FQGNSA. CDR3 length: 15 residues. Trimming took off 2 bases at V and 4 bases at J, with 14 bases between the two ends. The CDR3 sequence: CASSLSPSTLETQYF. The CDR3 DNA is TGTGCCAGCAGCTTATCCCCCTCCACTTTAGAGACCCAGTACTTC. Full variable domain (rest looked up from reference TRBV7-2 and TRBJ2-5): GAGVSQSPSNKVTEKGKDVELRCDPISGHTALYWYRQSLGQGLEFLIYFQGNSAPDKSGLPSDRFSAERTGGSVSTLTIQRTQQEDSAVYLCASSLSPSTLETQYFGPGTRLLVL.

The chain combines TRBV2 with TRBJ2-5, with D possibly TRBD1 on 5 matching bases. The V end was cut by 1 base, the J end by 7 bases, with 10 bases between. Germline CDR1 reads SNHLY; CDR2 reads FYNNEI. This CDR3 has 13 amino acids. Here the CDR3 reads CASSEGPTVTQYF. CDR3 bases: TGTGCCAGCAGTGAAGGACCGACAGTGACCCAGTACTTC.

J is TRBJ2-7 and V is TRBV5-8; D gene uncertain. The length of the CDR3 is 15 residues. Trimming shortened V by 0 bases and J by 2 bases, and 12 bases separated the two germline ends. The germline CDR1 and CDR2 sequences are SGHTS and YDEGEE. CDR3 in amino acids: CASSLVVRMAYEQYF. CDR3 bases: TGTGCCAGCAGCTTGGTGGTCAGAATGGCCTACGAGCAGTACTTC.

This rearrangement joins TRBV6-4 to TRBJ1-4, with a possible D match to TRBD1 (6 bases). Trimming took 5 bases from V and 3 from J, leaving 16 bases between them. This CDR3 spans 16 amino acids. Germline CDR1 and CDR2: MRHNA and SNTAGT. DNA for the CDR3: TGTGCCAGCAGTTCGGACAGCCTAGGAGCTAATGAAAAACTGTTTTTT. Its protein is CASSSDSLGANEKLFF.

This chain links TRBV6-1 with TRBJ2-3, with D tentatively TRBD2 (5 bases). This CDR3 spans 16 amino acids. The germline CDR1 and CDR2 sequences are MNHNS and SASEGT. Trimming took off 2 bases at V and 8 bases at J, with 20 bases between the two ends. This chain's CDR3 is CASSERVAGPAGTQYF. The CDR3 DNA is TGTGCCAGCAGTGAAAGGGTGGCTGGACCCGCGGGTACGCAGTATTTT.

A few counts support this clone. The CDR3, as DNA: TGTGCCAGCAGCGCCCAGTGGGGGGGGATGTACAATGAGCAGTTCTTC. Amino acids: CASSAQWGGMYNEQFF. The chain employs TRBV9 and TRBJ2-1; 7 bases match TRBD2. CDR1 SGDLS and CDR2 YYNGEE come from the germline V gene. CDR3 length: 16 residues. Losses at the gene ends were 3 bases for V and 4 bases for J; bases not matched to a gene: 10.

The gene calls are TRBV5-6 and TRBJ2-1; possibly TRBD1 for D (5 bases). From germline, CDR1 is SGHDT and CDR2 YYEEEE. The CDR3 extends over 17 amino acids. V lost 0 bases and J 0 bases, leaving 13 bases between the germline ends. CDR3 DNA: TGTGCCAGCAGCTTGGCCCAAGGGGTTCGCTCCTACAATGAGCAGTTCTTC. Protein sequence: CASSLAQGVRSYNEQFF.

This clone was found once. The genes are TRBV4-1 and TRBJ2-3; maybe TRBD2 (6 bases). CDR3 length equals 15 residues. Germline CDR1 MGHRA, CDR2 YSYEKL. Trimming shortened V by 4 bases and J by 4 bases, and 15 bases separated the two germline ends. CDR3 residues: CASSPKGGVPDTQYF. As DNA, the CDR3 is TGCGCCAGCAGCCCGAAAGGAGGGGTCCCAGATACGCAGTATTTT.

The CDR3 DNA is TGTGCCAGTAGTCGGGGAACCCCTAGCACAGATACGCAGTATTTT. Translated: CASSRGTPSTDTQYF. The V call is TRBV19, the J call TRBJ2-3; TRBD2 might be the D (5 bases). The CDR3 is 15 amino acids. The germline V gene has CDR1 LNHDA and CDR2 SQIVND (reference sequence). Trimming pared 5 bases from V and 0 bases from J, leaving 12 bases between.

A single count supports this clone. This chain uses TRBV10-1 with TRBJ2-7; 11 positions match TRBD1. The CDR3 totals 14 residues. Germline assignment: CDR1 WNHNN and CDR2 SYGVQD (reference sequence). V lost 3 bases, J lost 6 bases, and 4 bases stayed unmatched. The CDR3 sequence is CASSDQGTGGEQYF. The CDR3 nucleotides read TGCGCCAGCAGTGATCAGGGGACAGGGGGCGAGCAGTACTTC.

The CDR3, as DNA: TGCGCCAGCAGCTTCTCAGGGTTGGGCACTGAAGCTTTCTTT. Protein product: CASSFSGLGTEAFF. The rearrangement links TRBV5-1 to TRBJ1-1; tentative D call: TRBD1 (5 bases). The CDR3 consists of 14 residues. The germline gives CDR1 SGHRS, CDR2 YFSETQ. Trimming removed 2 bases at V and 4 bases at J, with 12 bases between.

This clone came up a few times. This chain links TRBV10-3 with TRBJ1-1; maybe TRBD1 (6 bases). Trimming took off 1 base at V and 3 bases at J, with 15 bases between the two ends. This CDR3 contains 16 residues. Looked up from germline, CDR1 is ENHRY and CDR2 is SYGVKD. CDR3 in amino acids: CAISEWVREGDTEAFF. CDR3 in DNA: TGTGCCATCAGTGAGTGGGTTAGGGAGGGGGACACTGAAGCTTTCTTT.

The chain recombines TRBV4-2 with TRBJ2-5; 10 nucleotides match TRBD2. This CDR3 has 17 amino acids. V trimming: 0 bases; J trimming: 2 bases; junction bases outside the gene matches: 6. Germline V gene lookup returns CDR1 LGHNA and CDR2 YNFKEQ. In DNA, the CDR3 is TGTGCCAGCAGCCAAGATTTAAGCGGGGGGGCTCAAGAGACCCAGTACTTC. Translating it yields CASSQDLSGGAQETQYF.

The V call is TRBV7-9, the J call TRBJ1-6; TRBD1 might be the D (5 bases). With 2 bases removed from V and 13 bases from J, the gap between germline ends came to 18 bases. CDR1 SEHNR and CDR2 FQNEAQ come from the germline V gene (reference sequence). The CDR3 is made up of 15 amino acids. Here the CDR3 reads CASSLFRRGGGPLHF. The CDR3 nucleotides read TGTGCCAGCAGCTTATTCCGGCGTGGTGGGGGGCCCCTCCACTTT. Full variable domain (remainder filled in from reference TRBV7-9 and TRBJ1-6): DTGVSQNPRHKITKRGQNVTFRCDPISEHNRLYWYRQTLGQGPEFLTYFQNEAQLEKSRLLSDRFSAERPKGSFSTLEIQRTEQGDSAMYLCASSLFRRGGGPLHFGNGTRLTVT.

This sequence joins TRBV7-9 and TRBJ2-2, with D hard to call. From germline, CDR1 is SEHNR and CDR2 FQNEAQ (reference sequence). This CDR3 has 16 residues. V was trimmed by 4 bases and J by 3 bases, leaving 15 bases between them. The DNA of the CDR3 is TGTGCCAGCAGCTCAATAAGCCGGTTCGACACCGGGGAGCTGTTTTTT. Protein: CASSSISRFDTGELFF.

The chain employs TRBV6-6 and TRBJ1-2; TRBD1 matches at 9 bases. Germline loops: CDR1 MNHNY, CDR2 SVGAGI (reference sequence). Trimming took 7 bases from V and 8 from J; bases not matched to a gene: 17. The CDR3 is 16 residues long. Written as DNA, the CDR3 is TGTGCCAGCACTCCAGGGACAGGGAGAGTACTGAGCGGCTACACCTTC. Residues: CASTPGTGRVLSGYTF.

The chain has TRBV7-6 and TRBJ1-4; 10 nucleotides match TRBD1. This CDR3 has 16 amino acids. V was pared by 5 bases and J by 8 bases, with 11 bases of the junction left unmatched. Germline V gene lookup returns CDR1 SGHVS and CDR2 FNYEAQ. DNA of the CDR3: TGTGCCAGCAGCCCACGGACCGGGACAGGGGAAGAAAAACTGTTTTTT. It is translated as CASSPRTGTGEEKLFF.

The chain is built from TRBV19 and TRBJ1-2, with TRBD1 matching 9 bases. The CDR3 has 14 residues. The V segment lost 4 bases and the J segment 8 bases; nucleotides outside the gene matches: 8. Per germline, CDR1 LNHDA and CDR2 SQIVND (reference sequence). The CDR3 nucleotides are TGTGCCAGTAGTACCCGGGACAGGGAGAAGGGCTACACCTTC. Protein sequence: CASSTRDREKGYTF.